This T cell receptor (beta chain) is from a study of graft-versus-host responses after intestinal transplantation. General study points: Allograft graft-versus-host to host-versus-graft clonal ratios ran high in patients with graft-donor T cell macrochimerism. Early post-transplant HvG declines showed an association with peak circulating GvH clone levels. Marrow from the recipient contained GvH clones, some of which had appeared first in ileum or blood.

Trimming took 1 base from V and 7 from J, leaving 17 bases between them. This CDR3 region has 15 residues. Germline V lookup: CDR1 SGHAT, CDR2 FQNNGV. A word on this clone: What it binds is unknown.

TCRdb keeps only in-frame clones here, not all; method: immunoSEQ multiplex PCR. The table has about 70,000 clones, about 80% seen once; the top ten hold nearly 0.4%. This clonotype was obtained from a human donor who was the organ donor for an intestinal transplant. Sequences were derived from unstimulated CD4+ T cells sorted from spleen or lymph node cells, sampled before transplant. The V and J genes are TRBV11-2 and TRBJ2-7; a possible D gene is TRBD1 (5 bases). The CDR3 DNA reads TGTGCCAGCAGCTTAGGGGGCATGGAATTAGGTGAGCAGTACGTC. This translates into CASSLGGMELGEQYV.